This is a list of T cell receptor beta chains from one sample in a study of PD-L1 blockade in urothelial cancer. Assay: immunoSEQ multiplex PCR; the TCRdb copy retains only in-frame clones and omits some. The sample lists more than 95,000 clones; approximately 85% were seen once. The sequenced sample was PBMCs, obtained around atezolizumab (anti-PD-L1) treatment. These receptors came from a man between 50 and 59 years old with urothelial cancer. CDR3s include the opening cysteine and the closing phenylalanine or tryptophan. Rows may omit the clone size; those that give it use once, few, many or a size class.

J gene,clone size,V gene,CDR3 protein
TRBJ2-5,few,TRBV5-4,CASSSPTGTIETQYF
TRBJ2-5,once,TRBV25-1,CASSGVDRGRETQYF
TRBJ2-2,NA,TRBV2,CASTEGSTGELFF
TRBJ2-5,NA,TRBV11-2,CASSFWGGVETQYF
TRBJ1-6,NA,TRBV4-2,CASSQESGKGDSPLHF
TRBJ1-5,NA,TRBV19,CASCTGGGQPQHF
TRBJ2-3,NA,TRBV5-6,CASSLAAGGGDTQYF
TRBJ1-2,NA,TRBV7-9,CASSYRQGGYGYTF
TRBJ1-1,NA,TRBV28,CASGRVSEAFF
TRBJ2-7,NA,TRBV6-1,CASSVGTSGSLSYEQYF
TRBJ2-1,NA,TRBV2,CASSPAGNEQFF
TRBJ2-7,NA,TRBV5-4,CASSLGVGTGRYEQYF
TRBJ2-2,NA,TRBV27,CASSGLAGGPTGELFF
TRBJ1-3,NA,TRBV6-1,CASSAQGGTGNTIYF
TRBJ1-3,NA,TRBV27,CASSPGGPGNTIYF
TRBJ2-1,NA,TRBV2,CASEVSGDSYNEQFF